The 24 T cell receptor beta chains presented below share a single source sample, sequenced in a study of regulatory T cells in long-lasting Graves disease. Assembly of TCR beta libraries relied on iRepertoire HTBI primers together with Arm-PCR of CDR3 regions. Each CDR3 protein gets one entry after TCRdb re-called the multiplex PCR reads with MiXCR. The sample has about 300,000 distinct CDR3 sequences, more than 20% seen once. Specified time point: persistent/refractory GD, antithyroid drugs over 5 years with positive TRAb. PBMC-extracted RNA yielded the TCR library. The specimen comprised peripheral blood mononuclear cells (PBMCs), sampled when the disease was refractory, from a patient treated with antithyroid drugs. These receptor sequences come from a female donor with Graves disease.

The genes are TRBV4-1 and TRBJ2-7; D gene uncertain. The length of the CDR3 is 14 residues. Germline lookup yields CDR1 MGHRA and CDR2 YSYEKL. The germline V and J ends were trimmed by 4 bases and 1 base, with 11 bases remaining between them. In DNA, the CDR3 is TGCGCCAGCAGCCGGACGGATTCGTCCTACGAGCAGTACTTC. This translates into CASSRTDSSYEQYF.

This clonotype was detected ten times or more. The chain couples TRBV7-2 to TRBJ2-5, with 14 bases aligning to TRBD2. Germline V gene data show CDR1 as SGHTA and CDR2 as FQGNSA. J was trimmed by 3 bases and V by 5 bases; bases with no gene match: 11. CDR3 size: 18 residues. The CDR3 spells CASSPRLAGGPGEETQYF. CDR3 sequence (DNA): TGTGCCAGCAGCCCCCGACTAGCGGGAGGGCCGGGGGAAGAGACCCAGTACTTC.

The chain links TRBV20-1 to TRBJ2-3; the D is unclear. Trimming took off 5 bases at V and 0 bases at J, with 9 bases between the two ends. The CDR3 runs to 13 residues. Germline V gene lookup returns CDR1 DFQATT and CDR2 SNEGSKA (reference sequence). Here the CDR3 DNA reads TGCAGTGCTGGACCCGGGAGCACAGATACGCAGTATTTT. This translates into CSAGPGSTDTQYF.

The CDR3 DNA reads TGTGCCTGGGCCCCGGGACAGGGTGACCAGCCCCAGCATTTT. Translating it yields CAWAPGQGDQPQHF. The chain joins TRBV30 to TRBJ1-5, with 9 bases matching TRBD1. This CDR3 spans 14 amino acids. From germline, CDR1 is GTSNPN and CDR2 SVGIG (reference sequence). With V trimmed by 5 bases and J by 7 bases, 9 bases remained unmatched.

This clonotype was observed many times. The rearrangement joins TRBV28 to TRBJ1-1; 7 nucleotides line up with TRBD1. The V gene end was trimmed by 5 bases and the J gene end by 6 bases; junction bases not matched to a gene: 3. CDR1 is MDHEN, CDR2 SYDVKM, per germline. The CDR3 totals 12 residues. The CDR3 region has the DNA TGTGCCAGCAGTCGACAGGGTCCTGAAGCTTTCTTT. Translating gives CASSRQGPEAFF.

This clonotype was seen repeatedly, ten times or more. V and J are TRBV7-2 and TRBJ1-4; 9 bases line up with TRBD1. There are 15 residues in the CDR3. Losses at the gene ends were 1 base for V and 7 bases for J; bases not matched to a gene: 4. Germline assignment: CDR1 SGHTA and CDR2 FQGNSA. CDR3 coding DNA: TGTGCCAGCAGCTTAGGGGGGACAGGGAGTGAAAAACTGTTTTTT. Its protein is CASSLGGTGSEKLFF.

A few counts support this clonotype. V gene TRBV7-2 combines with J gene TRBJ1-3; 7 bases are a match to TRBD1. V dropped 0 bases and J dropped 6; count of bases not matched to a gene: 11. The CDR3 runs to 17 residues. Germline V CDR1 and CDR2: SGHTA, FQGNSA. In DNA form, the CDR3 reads TGTGCCAGCAGCTTAGCCGGATCTTGGGGACAGCTAAACACCATATATTTT. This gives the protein CASSLAGSWGQLNTIYF.

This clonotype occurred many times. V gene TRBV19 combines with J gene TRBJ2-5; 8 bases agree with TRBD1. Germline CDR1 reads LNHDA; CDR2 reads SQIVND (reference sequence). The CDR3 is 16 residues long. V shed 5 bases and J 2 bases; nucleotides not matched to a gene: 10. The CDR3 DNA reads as TGTGCCAGTAGTTTTTATCCGGACAGGGCTCAAGAGACCCAGTACTTC. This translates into CASSFYPDRAQETQYF. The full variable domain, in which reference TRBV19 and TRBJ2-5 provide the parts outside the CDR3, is DGGITQSPKYLFRKEGQNVTLSCEQNLNHDAMYWYRQDPGQGLRLIYYSQIVNDFQKGDIAEGYSVSREKKESFPLTVTSAQKNPTAFYLCASSFYPDRAQETQYFGPGTRLLVL.

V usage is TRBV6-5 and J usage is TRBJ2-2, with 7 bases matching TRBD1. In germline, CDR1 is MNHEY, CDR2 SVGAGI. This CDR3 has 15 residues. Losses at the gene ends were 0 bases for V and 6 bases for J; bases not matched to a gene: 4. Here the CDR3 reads CASSYSTGRAGELFF. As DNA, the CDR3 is TGTGCCAGCAGTTACTCGACAGGGCGGGCCGGGGAGCTGTTTTTT.

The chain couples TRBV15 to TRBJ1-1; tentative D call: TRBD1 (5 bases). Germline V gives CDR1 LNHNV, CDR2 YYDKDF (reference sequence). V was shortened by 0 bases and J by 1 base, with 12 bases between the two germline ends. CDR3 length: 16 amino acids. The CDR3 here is CATSREVGAGNTEAFF. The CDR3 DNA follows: TGTGCCACCAGCAGAGAAGTTGGGGCAGGGAACACTGAAGCTTTCTTT. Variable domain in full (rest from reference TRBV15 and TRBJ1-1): DAMVIQNPRYQVTQFGKPVTLSCSQTLNHNVMYWYQQKSSQAPKLLFHYYDKDFNNEADTPDNFQSRRPNTSFCFLDIRSPGLGDTAMYLCATSREVGAGNTEAFFGQGTRLTVV.

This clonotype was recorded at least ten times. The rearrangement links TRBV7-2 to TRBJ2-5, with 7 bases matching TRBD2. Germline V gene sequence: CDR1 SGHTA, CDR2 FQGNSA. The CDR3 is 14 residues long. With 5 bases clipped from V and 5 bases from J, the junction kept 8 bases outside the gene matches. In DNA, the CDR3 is TGTGCCAGCAGCGCGGGAGAGGGCGGCGAGACCCAGTACTTC. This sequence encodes CASSAGEGGETQYF.

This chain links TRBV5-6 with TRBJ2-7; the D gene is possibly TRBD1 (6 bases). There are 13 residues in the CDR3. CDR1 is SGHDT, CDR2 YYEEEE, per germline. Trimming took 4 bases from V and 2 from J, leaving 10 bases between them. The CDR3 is CASSTRTAYEQYF. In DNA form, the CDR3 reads TGTGCCAGCAGCACCCGGACAGCCTACGAGCAGTACTTC.

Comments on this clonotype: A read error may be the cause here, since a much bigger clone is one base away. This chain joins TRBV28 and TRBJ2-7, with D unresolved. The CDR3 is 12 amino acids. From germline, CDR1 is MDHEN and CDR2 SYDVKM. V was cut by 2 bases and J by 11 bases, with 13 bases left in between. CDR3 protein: CASSLVVYQEYF. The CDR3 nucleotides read TGTGCCAGCAGTTTAGTGGTTTATCAAGAGTACTTC.

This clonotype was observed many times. CDR3 amino acids: CASGTHQETQYF. Here the CDR3 DNA reads TGTGCCAGCGGGACACATCAAGAGACCCAGTACTTC. The V and J genes are TRBV27 and TRBJ2-5; a possible D gene is TRBD1 (6 bases). Germline V gives CDR1 MNHEY, CDR2 SMNVEV (reference sequence). The CDR3 loop spans 12 amino acids. V lost 8 bases to trimming and J lost 2 bases, with 9 bases between them.

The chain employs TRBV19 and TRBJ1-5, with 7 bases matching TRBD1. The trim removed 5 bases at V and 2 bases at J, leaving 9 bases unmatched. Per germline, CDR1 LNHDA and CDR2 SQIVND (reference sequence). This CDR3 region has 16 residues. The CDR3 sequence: CASSPTTGAGNQPQHF. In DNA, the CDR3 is TGTGCCAGTAGTCCGACAACAGGGGCTGGCAATCAGCCCCAGCATTTT.

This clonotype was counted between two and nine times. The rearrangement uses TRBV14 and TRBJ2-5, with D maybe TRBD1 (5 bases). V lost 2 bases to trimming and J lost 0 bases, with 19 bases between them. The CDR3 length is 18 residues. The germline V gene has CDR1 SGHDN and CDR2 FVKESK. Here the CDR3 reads CASSQRHRGAKYQETQYF. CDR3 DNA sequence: TGTGCCAGCAGCCAAAGACACCGTGGGGCTAAGTACCAAGAGACCCAGTACTTC.

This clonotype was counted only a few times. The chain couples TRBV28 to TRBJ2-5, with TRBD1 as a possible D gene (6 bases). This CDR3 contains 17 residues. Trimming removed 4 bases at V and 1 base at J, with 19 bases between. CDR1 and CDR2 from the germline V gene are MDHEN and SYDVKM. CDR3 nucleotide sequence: TGTGCCAGCAGTTCACACTGGACAGATCAGGGCCAAGAGACCCAGTACTTC. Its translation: CASSSHWTDQGQETQYF.

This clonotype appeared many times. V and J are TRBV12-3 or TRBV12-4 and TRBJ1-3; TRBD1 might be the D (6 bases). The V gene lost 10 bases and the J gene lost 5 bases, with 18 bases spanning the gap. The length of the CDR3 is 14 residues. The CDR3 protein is CATAPGTSRNTIYF. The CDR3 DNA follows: TGTGCCACCGCCCCCGGGACATCGCGAAACACCATATATTTT.

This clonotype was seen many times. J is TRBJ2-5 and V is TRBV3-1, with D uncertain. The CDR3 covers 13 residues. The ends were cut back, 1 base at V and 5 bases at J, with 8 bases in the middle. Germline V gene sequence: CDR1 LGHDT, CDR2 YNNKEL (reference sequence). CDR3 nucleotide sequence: TGTGCCAGCAGCCAAGTAGACGGGGAGACCCAGTACTTC. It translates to CASSQVDGETQYF.

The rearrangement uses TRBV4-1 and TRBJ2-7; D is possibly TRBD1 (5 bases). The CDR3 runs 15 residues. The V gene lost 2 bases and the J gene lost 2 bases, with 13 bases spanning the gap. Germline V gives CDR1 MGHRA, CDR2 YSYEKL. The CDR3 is CASSQQTDGAYEQYF. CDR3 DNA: TGCGCCAGCAGCCAACAGACAGACGGAGCCTACGAGCAGTACTTC.

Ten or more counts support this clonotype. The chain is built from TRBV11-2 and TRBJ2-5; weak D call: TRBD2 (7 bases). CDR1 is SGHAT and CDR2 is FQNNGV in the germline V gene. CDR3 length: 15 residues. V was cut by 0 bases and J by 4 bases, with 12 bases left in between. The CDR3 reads CASSLEWEGGETQYF. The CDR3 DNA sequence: TGTGCCAGCAGCTTAGAGTGGGAGGGGGGAGAGACCCAGTACTTC.

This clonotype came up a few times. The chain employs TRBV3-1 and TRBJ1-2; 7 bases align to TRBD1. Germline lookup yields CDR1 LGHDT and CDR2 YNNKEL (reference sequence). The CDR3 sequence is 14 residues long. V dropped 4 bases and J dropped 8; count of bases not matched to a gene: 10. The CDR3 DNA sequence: TGTGCCAGCAGCCCGGACTACAGGGGTCTGGGCTACACCTTC. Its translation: CASSPDYRGLGYTF.

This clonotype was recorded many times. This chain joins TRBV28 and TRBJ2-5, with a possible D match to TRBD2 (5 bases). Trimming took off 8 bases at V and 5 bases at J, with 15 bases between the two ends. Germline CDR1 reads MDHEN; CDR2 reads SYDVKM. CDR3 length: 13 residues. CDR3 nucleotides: TGTGCCAGCGGGTCGGGGTTGCAGGAGACCCAGTACTTC. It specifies CASGSGLQETQYF.

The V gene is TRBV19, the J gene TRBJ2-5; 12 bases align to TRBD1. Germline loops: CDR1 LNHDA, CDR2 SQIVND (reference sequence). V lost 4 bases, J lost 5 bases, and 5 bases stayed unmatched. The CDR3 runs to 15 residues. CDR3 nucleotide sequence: TGTGCCAGTAGTAACCGGGACAGGGGGCATGAGACCCAGTACTTC. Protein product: CASSNRDRGHETQYF. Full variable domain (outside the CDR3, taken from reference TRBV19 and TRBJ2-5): DGGITQSPKYLFRKEGQNVTLSCEQNLNHDAMYWYRQDPGQGLRLIYYSQIVNDFQKGDIAEGYSVSREKKESFPLTVTSAQKNPTAFYLCASSNRDRGHETQYFGPGTRLLVL.